The present entry profiles one TCR beta chain with its context. Antigen specificity is unknown. This CDR3 spans 11 amino acids. The V end lost 0 bases, the J end lost 15 bases, and 9 bases lay between the germline ends. Germline values: CDR1 MDHEN, CDR2 SYDVKM. The sample originates from a study of vaccination effects on CD4 cells after COVID-19. Overall study context: With roughly 9.5 ug/ml peptides and 9.5 to 10 IU/ml IL-2, a few million PBMC per well were cultured.

Repertoires were generated with immunoSEQ multiplex PCR, while TCRdb's copy carries only in-frame clones and drops some. The sample yields about 66,000 clones, roughly 80% seen once. Subsequent to less than 13 days of culture, CD4+ T cells were isolated. Either the mRNA-1273 or the BNT162b2 vaccine was given to participants as two doses. Vaccine recipients lacked prior SARS-CoV-2 infection and had negative nucleocapsid antibodies. Study-wide results and limits: In healthy vaccinees, only 1 of 255 vaccine-induced clones cross-reacted with common cold coronaviruses.

Sequenced here: CD4+ T cells from PBMCs cultured without peptide, sampled after COVID-19 vaccination. The chain employs TRBV28 and TRBJ2-1, with D unclear. This TCR was recovered from a human donor who received a COVID-19 vaccine. The CDR3 nucleotides are TGTGCCAGCAGTTTATGGTTTGGGTTGTTCTTC. It yields the protein CASSLWFGLFF.